A single sample is the source of the 13 T cell receptor beta chains below, sequenced in a study of blood T cell repertoires in COVID-19. Some clones are missing from TCRdb's copy, which holds only in-frame ones; the method was immunoSEQ multiplex PCR. The repertoire includes tens of thousands of clones, 83% of them detected once, and around 2% sits in the top ten. Sequenced input: peripheral blood. These TCRs come from a woman aged 55-70 years with acute or convalescent COVID-19.

The chain joins TRBV3-1 (or the pseudogene TRBV3-2) to TRBJ2-1; the match to TRBD2 covers 14 bases. CDR1 and CDR2 (germline): LGHDT, YNNKEL (reference sequence). V dropped 4 bases and J dropped 3; count of bases not matched to a gene: 11. CDR3 length: 19 residues. The CDR3: CASSPTGTSGRGIYNEQFF. The CDR3 DNA sequence: TGTGCCAGCAGCCCTACCGGGACTAGCGGGAGAGGGATCTACAATGAGCAGTTCTTC.

J is TRBJ1-4 and V is TRBV19; D ambiguous. From germline, CDR1 is LNHDA and CDR2 SQIVND (reference sequence). CDR3 length: 15 amino acids. Between the trimmed V and J ends, which lost 1 base and 7 bases, there was a span of 13 bases. The CDR3 spells CASSIGQAVGEKLFF. DNA for the CDR3: TGTGCCAGTAGTATAGGGCAGGCCGTTGGTGAAAAACTGTTTTTT.

The genes are TRBV6-6 and TRBJ1-3; 7 nucleotides agree with TRBD1. Germline values: CDR1 MNHNY, CDR2 SVGAGI (reference sequence). J lost 1 base, V lost 11 bases, and 8 bases had no gene match. CDR3 length equals 14 residues. In nucleotides, the CDR3 is TGTGCCGGCGGGTCAGGGGGTTCTGGAAACACCATATATTTT. This encodes CAGGSGGSGNTIYF.

The V call is TRBV9, the J call TRBJ1-2; D is undetermined. Trimming removed 4 bases at V and 4 bases at J, with 17 bases between. CDR3 length equals 15 residues. From germline, CDR1 is SGDLS and CDR2 YYNGEE. CDR3 loop: CASSPGTLSGYGYTF. In DNA form, the CDR3 reads TGTGCCAGCAGCCCCGGTACCCTAAGCGGCTATGGCTACACCTTC.

This clone has a handful of counts. V gene TRBV19 combines with J gene TRBJ1-1; 8 nucleotides agree with TRBD1. This CDR3 spans 14 amino acids. The germline CDR1 and CDR2 sequences are LNHDA and SQIVND (reference sequence). J was trimmed by 11 bases and V by 6 bases; bases with no gene match: 14. The CDR3 bases are TGTGCCAGTAGACCCGGACAGGGAGGTCGGGGTGCTTTCTTT. This codes for CASRPGQGGRGAFF.

The CDR3: CASSISQGAYEQYF. In nucleotides, the CDR3 is TGTGCCAGTAGTATAAGTCAGGGGGCCTACGAGCAGTACTTC. This rearrangement joins TRBV19 to TRBJ2-7, with TRBD1 identical over 7 bases. In germline, CDR1 is LNHDA, CDR2 SQIVND (reference sequence). V trimming: 2 bases; J trimming: 2 bases; junction bases outside the gene matches: 3. There are 14 residues in the CDR3.

This chain links TRBV5-8 with TRBJ1-5, with D perhaps TRBD1 (5 bases). Germline V CDR1 and CDR2: SGHTS, YDEGEE. This CDR3 comprises 15 residues. With 3 bases removed from V and 2 bases from J, the gap between germline ends came to 12 bases. The CDR3 DNA follows: TGTGCCAGCAGCTCGGACCCGGGGGGCAATCAGCCCCAGCATTTT. It yields the protein CASSSDPGGNQPQHF. Supplemented by reference TRBV5-8 and TRBJ1-5, the full variable domain reads EAGVTQSPTHLIKTRGQQATLRCSPISGHTSVYWYQQALGLGLQFLLWYDEGEERNRGNFPPRFSGRQFPNYSSELNVNALELEDSALYLCASSSDPGGNQPQHFGDGTRLSIL.

This clone was seen just once. This chain joins TRBV30 and TRBJ1-5; no firm D call. The CDR3 is 13 residues long. The germline V and J ends were trimmed by 2 bases and 2 bases, with 7 bases remaining between them. Per the germline V gene, CDR1 is GTSNPN and CDR2 is SVGIG (reference sequence). The DNA for the CDR3 is TGTGCCTGGAGTTATAGTGGCAATCAGCCCCAGCATTTT. Translating it yields CAWSYSGNQPQHF.

The V and J genes are TRBV7-9 and TRBJ1-1; D is possibly TRBD1 (5 bases). V was pared by 7 bases and J by 2 bases, with 14 bases between. The germline V gene encodes CDR1 SEHNR and CDR2 FQNEAQ (reference sequence). The CDR3 extends over 14 amino acids. For the CDR3, the DNA is TGTGCCAGCATCCCAACGGGGGAAAACACTGAAGCTTTCTTT. Translating gives CASIPTGENTEAFF.

The chain links TRBV19 to TRBJ1-2, with D maybe TRBD1 (5 bases). The CDR3 is 16 residues long. CDR1 is LNHDA and CDR2 is SQIVND in the germline V gene (reference sequence). Trimming left V 9 bases short and J 1 base short, with 21 bases between. In nucleotides, the CDR3 is TGTGCCAGCAAGGACGGTCCCAGGGCCCTTAACTATGGCTACACCTTC. Translation: CASKDGPRALNYGYTF.

The V gene is TRBV5-1, the J gene TRBJ2-7, with 7 nucleotides matching TRBD1. J was trimmed by 2 bases and V by 0 bases; bases with no gene match: 2. There are 14 residues in the CDR3. Germline values: CDR1 SGHRS, CDR2 YFSETQ. CDR3: CASSLAGQPYEQYF. DNA for the CDR3: TGCGCCAGCAGCTTGGCGGGACAGCCCTACGAGCAGTACTTC.

J is TRBJ2-7 and V is TRBV6-5; 11 bases are shared with TRBD2. Trimming removed 2 bases from V and 4 bases from J; junction bases left unmatched: 4. This CDR3 is 15 amino acids long. CDR1 MNHEY and CDR2 SVGAGI come from the germline V gene. As DNA, the CDR3 is TGTGCCAGCAGTTACGCTAGCGGGGGGACTTACGAGCAGTACTTC. Amino acid sequence: CASSYASGGTYEQYF.

The chain links TRBV19 to TRBJ1-1, with 7 positions matching TRBD1. V was clipped by 6 bases and J by 0 bases; unmatched bases: 7. Germline-derived CDR1 and CDR2 are LNHDA and SQIVND (reference sequence). CDR3 length: 15 amino acids. The CDR3 nucleotides read TGTGCCAGTAGAGGGGGACAGCCTATGAACACTGAAGCTTTCTTT. Translation: CASRGGQPMNTEAFF. The full variable domain, completed using reference TRBV19 and TRBJ1-1, is DGGITQSPKYLFRKEGQNVTLSCEQNLNHDAMYWYRQDPGQGLRLIYYSQIVNDFQKGDIAEGYSVSREKKESFPLTVTSAQKNPTAFYLCASRGGQPMNTEAFFGQGTRLTVV.